This TCR beta chain comes out of a study of early T cells in non-severe SARS-CoV-2 infection. About the research overall: The input, bulk RNA from unsorted whole blood, was sequenced, and chains were unpaired. Findings and limits, study-wide: Matching results from VDJdb favored anti-spike CD8 responses, leaving private and CD4 specificities undetected.

Germline CDR1 and CDR2: SGHDT and YYEEEE. CDR3 size: 14 residues. Unmatched junction bases numbered 7, after V lost 5 bases and J lost 3 bases. This clonotype was observed many times. What it binds is unknown. The TCR library protocol was used to attach unique molecular identifiers. These identifiers were attached to individual cDNA molecules. One entry per CDR3 protein results from TCRdb running MiXCR on the 5' RACE reads. The sample holds roughly 64,000 distinct CDR3 sequences, around 13% seen once. This clonotype was sampled from an adult who was a healthcare worker with PCR-confirmed SARS-CoV-2 infection or an uninfected control (not recorded which). Sequenced material: whole blood. The rearrangement joins TRBV5-6 to TRBJ2-7, with 8 bases lining up with TRBD1. This CDR3 is CASSFQGAFYEQYF. In DNA form, the CDR3 reads TGTGCCAGCAGTTTTCAGGGGGCCTTCTACGAGCAGTACTTC.